The 15 T cell receptor beta chains in this list originate from one sample, sequenced in a study of blood T cells in healthy people across ages. Primers used in a second PCR of about 6 to 11 cycles were a sample-barcoded 5' primer and a J-beta primer mix. Each CDR3 protein gets one entry after TCRdb re-called the 5' RACE reads with MiXCR. The data contain roughly 700,000 distinct CDR3 sequences, about 30% of them singletons. The sequenced sample was blood. The receptors here all came from a woman of 80 years or more in good health.

The genes are TRBV29-1 and TRBJ2-3; D gene ambiguous. CDR1 and CDR2 (germline): SQVTM, ANQGSEA. V lost 6 bases, J lost 2 bases, and 12 bases lay in between. The CDR3 spans 13 residues. CDR3 in amino acids: CSVLRPLTDTQYF. CDR3 DNA: TGCAGCGTCCTCCGACCACTCACAGATACGCAGTATTTT.

This clonotype occurred many times. The rearrangement uses TRBV6-2 or TRBV6-3 and TRBJ1-2, with D possibly matching TRBD1 (5 bases). This CDR3 has 12 residues. CDR1 is MNHEY and CDR2 is SVGEGT in the germline V gene. V lost 5 bases to trimming and J lost 8 bases, with 12 bases between them. The CDR3 spells CASSIIRGGYTF. DNA for the CDR3: TGTGCCAGCAGTATCATAAGGGGAGGCTACACCTTC.

This clonotype appeared many times. The genes are TRBV18 and TRBJ2-7; D tentatively fits TRBD1 or TRBD2 (5 bases each). V gave up 6 bases and J gave up 0 bases, with 15 bases separating them. CDR1 is KGHSH and CDR2 is LQKENI in the germline V gene. The CDR3 spans 15 residues. CDR3 sequence: CASSFVRDVSYEQYF. CDR3 coding DNA: TGTGCCAGCTCCTTCGTCCGGGACGTCTCCTACGAGCAGTACTTC.

With respect to this clonotype: This may stem from a read error, because a much larger clone lies one nucleotide away. The V gene is TRBV4-2, the J gene TRBJ2-5; no clear D gene. The CDR3 is 15 amino acids. Germline V gene sequence: CDR1 LGHNA, CDR2 YNFKEQ. CDR3 loop: CAGSQDLGREETQYF. CDR3 sequence (DNA): TGTGCCGGCAGCCAAGATTTGGGCCGCGAAGAGACCCAGTACTTC.

This clonotype was seen at least ten times. The chain couples TRBV10-3 to TRBJ2-1, with 11 bases identical to TRBD2. In germline, CDR1 is ENHRY, CDR2 SYGVKD. The CDR3 is 15 residues long. The J segment lost 10 bases and the V segment lost 6 bases, leaving 11 bases of the junction unmatched. The CDR3 DNA is TGTGCCATCAGGGGGGGGACTAGCGGCAAGGCGGAGCAGTTCTTC. Translation gives CAIRGGTSGKAEQFF.

On this clonotype itself: A read error may be the cause here, since a much bigger clone is one base away. CDR3 sequence: CASSPEIRRQSTQETQFF. The CDR3 coding sequence is TGTGCCAGCAGCCCGGAGATTCGTCGACAGAGTACTCAAGAGACCCAGTTCTTC. This rearrangement joins TRBV5-6 to TRBJ2-1, with a possible D match to TRBD1 (5 bases). Between the trimmed V and J ends, which lost 4 bases and 13 bases, there was a span of 33 bases. Germline V gene lookup returns CDR1 SGHDT and CDR2 YYEEEE. The CDR3 sequence is 18 residues long.

This rearrangement joins TRBV6-1 to TRBJ1-5; 9 bases fit TRBD1. The germline gives CDR1 MNHNS, CDR2 SASEGT. The CDR3 extends over 16 amino acids. V shed 8 bases and J 0 bases; nucleotides not matched to a gene: 8. CDR3 region: CASGRTGGRSNQPQHF. DNA for the CDR3: TGTGCCAGCGGGCGCACAGGGGGCCGTAGCAATCAGCCCCAGCATTTT.

This clonotype was detected ten times or more. The J gene is TRBJ1-2, the V gene TRBV5-6; D may be TRBD1 (6 bases). This CDR3 has 16 amino acids. Trimming cost V 4 bases and J 5 bases, with 21 bases left between them. Germline V gene sequence: CDR1 SGHDT, CDR2 YYEEEE. CDR3 bases: TGTGCCAGCAGCCCCGCAATACCTAGGACAGCTTATGGCTACACCTTC. Encoded protein: CASSPAIPRTAYGYTF.

This clonotype was observed a handful of times. The chain couples TRBV2 to TRBJ1-1; D unclear. This CDR3 has 14 amino acids. V was shortened by 0 bases and J by 2 bases, with 7 bases between the two germline ends. Germline-derived CDR1 and CDR2 are SNHLY and FYNNEI. CDR3 residues: CASSEAEINTEAFF. The CDR3, as DNA: TGTGCCAGCAGTGAAGCAGAGATCAACACTGAAGCTTTCTTT.

The rearrangement uses TRBV20-1 and TRBJ2-7, with 13 bases matching TRBD2. The CDR3 is made up of 17 amino acids. Per the germline V gene, CDR1 is DFQATT and CDR2 is SNEGSKA (reference sequence). V dropped 4 bases and J dropped 2; count of bases not matched to a gene: 11. The CDR3: CSATRLAGGTKTYEQYF. The CDR3 region has the DNA TGCAGTGCTACGCGACTAGCGGGGGGAACTAAGACCTACGAGCAGTACTTC.

About this clonotype: Sequence at one end of the junction differs from germline and may be a read error. V gene TRBV5-1 combines with J gene TRBJ2-5; TRBD2 aligns across 13 bases. CDR1 and CDR2 from the germline V gene are SGHRS and YFSETQ. The CDR3 extends over 15 amino acids. This CDR3 is CTSSSGLAGAETQYF. Written as DNA, the CDR3 is TGCACCAGCAGCTCAGGACTAGCGGGGGCAGAGACCCAGTACTTC.

This clonotype appeared many times. The chain combines TRBV20-1 with TRBJ1-2; 9 nucleotides line up with TRBD1. The trim removed 2 bases at V and 1 base at J, leaving 5 bases unmatched. The CDR3 sequence is 15 residues long. Germline-derived CDR1 and CDR2 are DFQATT and SNEGSKA (reference sequence). The CDR3 is CSARPDRGFNYGYTF. CDR3 DNA: TGCAGTGCTAGACCTGACAGGGGGTTTAACTATGGCTACACCTTC.

This clonotype was found many times. The chain carries TRBV2 and TRBJ2-5; D tentatively reads TRBD1 or TRBD2 (5 bases each). Looked up from germline, CDR1 is SNHLY and CDR2 is FYNNEI. V lost 11 bases and J 1 base, leaving 8 bases between the germline ends. The CDR3 is 11 residues long. The CDR3 coding sequence is TGTGCCGGGGGAGCCCAAGAGACCCAGTACTTC. Protein: CAGGAQETQYF.

This clonotype has only a few counts. A clone one base away is much larger, so this may be a read error. The chain couples TRBV10-3 to TRBJ2-7; 14 bases are shared with TRBD2. Germline-derived CDR1 and CDR2 are ENHRY and SYGVKD. The CDR3 is 17 amino acids. CDR3 DNA: TGTGCCATCAGGGGGACTAGCGGGGGACCTTTTCGTGAGGAGCGGTACTTC. It specifies CAIRGTSGGPFREERYF.

Notes on this clonotype: Just one base apart from a much larger clone, this may be a read error. This rearrangement joins TRBV5-6 to TRBJ2-4; the D is unclear. With the DNA end fitting TRBJ2-7 better, the J assignment may be wrong. This CDR3 comprises 13 residues. CDR1 is SGHDT, CDR2 YYEEEE, per germline. This chain's CDR3 is CASSLGQRDEQYF. Written as DNA, the CDR3 is TGTGCCAGCAGCTTGGGGCAAAGGGACGAGCAGTACTTC.